The sequence of this T cell receptor (beta chain) was determined in a study of blood T cells in healthy people across ages. Study in general: About one barcoded beta molecule was captured per two T cells (by template switching).

Through a sample-barcoded 5' primer and a J-beta primer mix, a second PCR was run for roughly 6 to 11 cycles. A tag from a template-switch adaptor with 12 random nucleotides marked each cDNA molecule. One entry per CDR3 protein, called by TCRdb with MiXCR from the 5' RACE reads. The table shows 1,500,000 or so distinct CDR3 sequences, with approximately 63% occurring only once. Points on this clonotype: As yet, its antigen is unknown.

Broader study findings: Unsorted PBMCs blocked a conclusive comparison of naive and antigen-experienced cells.

The germline V gene has CDR1 KGHDR and CDR2 SFDVKD. Trimming removed 3 bases from V and 13 bases from J, with 15 bases in between. CDR3 length equals 13 residues. Sequencing was done on a sample of blood. The sequence derives from a man aged 18 to 30 in good health. The V call is TRBV24-1, the J call TRBJ2-1; no definite D call. CDR3 sequence (DNA): TGTGCCACCAGTGATCCCCAAGAGATAGGCCAGTTCTTC. Translating it yields CATSDPQEIGQFF.